The clone carrying this T cell receptor (beta chain) showed up many times. This sample stems from a study of T cells in Graves' hyperthyroidism and ophthalmopathy. This CDR3 is built from 14 residues. The ends lost 5 bases at V and 4 bases at J; junction bases unmatched: 8. CDR1 and CDR2 from the germline V gene are SGHTA and FQGNSA. Amplified regions were TCR beta CDR3 sequences from RNA transcripts. The TCR CDR3 was amplified in a first-round RT-PCR using the HTBI primer set. TCRdb passed the multiplex PCR reads through MiXCR, listing each CDR3 protein once. The sample has 490,000 or so distinct CDR3 sequences; 40% to 50% are singletons.

The sample consisted of peripheral blood or thyroid tissue (not recorded which). V is TRBV7-2 and J is TRBJ2-7; the match to TRBD1 covers 7 bases. The clonotype originates from an adult woman with Graves' disease, either hyperthyroidism or ophthalmopathy (not recorded which). CDR3: CASSLTWTGYEQYF. DNA of the CDR3: TGTGCCAGCAGCCTAACCTGGACAGGTTACGAGCAGTACTTC.